These 21 T cell receptor beta chains originate from one sample sequenced in a study of PD-1 blockade in classical Hodgkin lymphoma. Time point specified: cycle 4 day 1 (C4D1), after five to seven weeks of nivolumab. Each patient experienced a relapse that followed autologous stem cell transplantation, and brentuximab vedotin exposure varied. TCRdb's copy holds only in-frame clones and misses some; the assay was immunoSEQ multiplex PCR. The table has 13,000 or so clones, roughly 80% seen once. The material was peripheral blood mononuclear cells (PBMCs), obtained before the fourth cycle of nivolumab. The origin of the receptors is a human donor with classical Hodgkin lymphoma.

The chain links TRBV10-3 to TRBJ1-2; 9 nucleotides line up with TRBD1. J was trimmed by 8 bases and V by 6 bases; bases with no gene match: 7. CDR3 length equals 13 residues. In germline, CDR1 is ENHRY, CDR2 SYGVKD. This CDR3 is CAISRGTGNGYTF. The CDR3 bases are TGTGCCATCAGCCGGGGGACAGGGAACGGCTACACCTTC.

The chain is built from TRBV28 and TRBJ2-3; 8 positions match TRBD1. CDR3 length equals 15 residues. Germline CDR1 and CDR2: MDHEN and SYDVKM. Trimming at V came to 2 bases and at J to 7 bases, leaving 8 bases not matched to a gene. The CDR3 is CASSLSGDRGNTQYF. For the CDR3, the DNA is TGTGCCAGCAGTTTAAGTGGCGACAGGGGAAATACGCAGTATTTT.

V and J are TRBV7-7 and TRBJ2-1, with D possibly matching TRBD2 (6 bases). Per germline, CDR1 SSHAT and CDR2 FNYEAQ (reference sequence). V dropped 1 base and J dropped 0 bases, with 22 bases sitting between them. The length of the CDR3 is 20 residues. The CDR3 loop is CASSLESPTRAGISYNEQFF. The CDR3 DNA reads as TGTGCCAGCAGCTTAGAATCCCCAACTAGGGCGGGGATCTCCTACAATGAGCAGTTCTTC. The entire variable domain, with the rest obtained from reference TRBV7-7 and TRBJ2-1, is as follows: GAGVSQSPRYKVTKRGQDVTLRCDPISSHATLYWYQQALGQGPEFLTYFNYEAQPDKSGLPSDRFSAERPEGSISTLTIQRTEQRDSAMYRCASSLESPTRAGISYNEQFFGPGTRLTVL.

The genes are TRBV27 and TRBJ2-3; TRBD1 or TRBD2 may be the D gene (6 bases each). V lost 2 bases and J 5 bases, leaving 11 bases between the germline ends. This CDR3 has 14 amino acids. Germline V gives CDR1 MNHEY, CDR2 SMNVEV (reference sequence). The CDR3 region has the DNA TGTGCCAGCAGTTTAAGGGGGGTGAGAGATACGCAGTATTTT. Protein: CASSLRGVRDTQYF.

This clone came up a few times. The V gene is TRBV14, the J gene TRBJ2-6; D remains ambiguous. Germline V gene lookup returns CDR1 SGHDN and CDR2 FVKESK. V shed 4 bases and J shed 2 bases, with 12 bases lying between them. The CDR3 sequence is 16 residues long. The CDR3 nucleotides are TGTGCCAGCAGCCCTTTGGGCCCCCCTGGGGCCAACGTCCTGACTTTC. It specifies CASSPLGPPGANVLTF.

The rearrangement links TRBV4-3 to TRBJ2-1, with 14 bases lining up with TRBD2. From germline, CDR1 is LGHNA and CDR2 YSLEER. The V gene end was trimmed by 4 bases and the J gene end by 7 bases; junction bases not matched to a gene: 9. The CDR3 totals 17 residues. CDR3 sequence: CASSLRTSGGPGNEQFF. In nucleotides, the CDR3 is TGCGCCAGCAGCCTTCGGACTAGCGGGGGGCCTGGGAATGAGCAGTTCTTC.

This clone showed up just once. CDR3 nucleotide sequence: TGTGCCAGCAGCGTAGCTGGAGGGGGAACGTACGGCTACACCTTC. This gives the protein CASSVAGGGTYGYTF. This chain connects TRBV9 to TRBJ1-2, with D perhaps TRBD1 (6 bases). Trimming pared 0 bases from V and 8 bases from J, leaving 17 bases between. There are 15 residues in the CDR3. The germline V gene encodes CDR1 SGDLS and CDR2 YYNGEE.

The CDR3 nucleotides read TGTGCCAGCAGCCTTACGATAGCTAACTATGGCTACACCTTC. It codes for CASSLTIANYGYTF. The rearrangement joins TRBV14 to TRBJ1-2; no clear D gene. CDR1 is SGHDN, CDR2 FVKESK, per germline. V was pared by 4 bases and J by 0 bases, with 9 bases between. This CDR3 spans 14 amino acids.

V usage is TRBV13 and J usage is TRBJ1-1; weak D call: TRBD1 (5 bases). The V end was cut by 5 bases, the J end by 5 bases, with 15 bases between. This CDR3 has 14 residues. Looked up from germline, CDR1 is PRHDT and CDR2 is FYEKMQ (reference sequence). DNA for the CDR3: TGTGCCAGCAGCCGGCGGGGGTTTAGGACTGAAGCTTTCTTT. Amino acids: CASSRRGFRTEAFF.

The chain carries TRBV4-1 and TRBJ2-7; 11 bases align to TRBD2. Trimming removed 3 bases from V and 1 base from J; junction bases left unmatched: 8. This CDR3 comprises 17 residues. Germline values: CDR1 MGHRA, CDR2 YSYEKL. The CDR3 protein is CASSQGPSGGQSYEQYF. CDR3 in DNA: TGCGCCAGCAGCCAGGGACCTAGCGGGGGGCAATCCTACGAGCAGTACTTC.

The chain joins TRBV6-5 to TRBJ1-2; D remains ambiguous. V dropped 0 bases and J dropped 8 bases, with 13 bases sitting between them. The CDR3 is made up of 14 amino acids. Per the germline V gene, CDR1 is MNHEY and CDR2 is SVGAGI. CDR3 sequence: CASSYSGKREGYTF. DNA of the CDR3: TGTGCCAGCAGTTACTCCGGGAAAAGGGAGGGCTACACCTTC.

J is TRBJ1-2 and V is TRBV7-9; D is unclear. The ends were cut back, 5 bases at V and 8 bases at J, with 12 bases in the middle. Germline CDR1 SEHNR, CDR2 FQNEAQ (reference sequence). The CDR3 loop spans 12 amino acids. CDR3 sequence (DNA): TGTGCCAGCAGCCTCGATAACATGGGCTACACCTTC. It specifies CASSLDNMGYTF. Drawing the rest from reference TRBV7-9 and TRBJ1-2, the complete variable domain is DTGVSQNPRHKITKRGQNVTFRCDPISEHNRLYWYRQTLGQGPEFLTYFQNEAQLEKSRLLSDRFSAERPKGSFSTLEIQRTEQGDSAMYLCASSLDNMGYTFGSGTRLTVV.

This chain uses TRBV4-3 with TRBJ2-1; D may match TRBD1 or TRBD2 (5 bases each). Between the trimmed V and J ends, which lost 2 bases and 5 bases, there was a span of 13 bases. Germline CDR1 LGHNA, CDR2 YSLEER. The CDR3 spans 15 residues. The CDR3 DNA is TGCGCCAGCAGCCAATACGAGGGGACCAACAATGAGCAGTTCTTC. Protein product: CASSQYEGTNNEQFF.

There are a few counts of this clone. V and J are TRBV5-5 and TRBJ1-5; 8 bases are a match to TRBD1. V gave up 3 bases and J gave up 3 bases; unmatched junction bases: 2. The CDR3 sequence is 14 residues long. The V gene's germline CDR1 is SGHKS and CDR2 YYEKEE (reference sequence). In DNA, the CDR3 is TGTGCCAGCAGCTGGGACAGGTACAATCAGCCCCAGCATTTT. As protein: CASSWDRYNQPQHF. The entire variable domain, with the rest obtained from reference TRBV5-5 and TRBJ1-5, is as follows: DAGVTQSPTHLIKTRGQQVTLRCSPISGHKSVSWYQQVLGQGPQFIFQYYEKEERGRGNFPDRFSARQFPNYSSELNVNALLLGDSALYLCASSWDRYNQPQHFGDGTRLSIL.

The chain joins TRBV4-2 to TRBJ2-2, with D perhaps TRBD1 (6 bases). The CDR3 totals 14 residues. V was clipped by 1 base and J by 3 bases, with 6 bases between them. Germline V gene sequence: CDR1 LGHNA, CDR2 YNFKEQ. The DNA of the CDR3 is TGTGCCAGCAGCCAAGGACAGGACACCGGGGAGCTGTTTTTT. Translated: CASSQGQDTGELFF.

The V gene is TRBV9, the J gene TRBJ2-1; TRBD2 matches 10 bases. The CDR3 consists of 16 residues. The V and J ends lost 4 bases and 3 bases, in that order; junction bases with no gene match: 7. The germline CDR1 and CDR2 sequences are SGDLS and YYNGEE. CDR3 sequence (DNA): TGTGCCAGCAGCCCACTACTAGCGGGGATCTACAATGAGCAGTTCTTC. This translates into CASSPLLAGIYNEQFF.

The chain employs TRBV5-5 and TRBJ1-3; no reliable D call. Trimming cost V 0 bases and J 0 bases, with 16 bases left between them. The CDR3 is 18 amino acids. Germline CDR1 SGHKS, CDR2 YYEKEE (reference sequence). The CDR3 region has the DNA TGTGCCAGCAGCTTGGATGAGGCAGTACCACGCTCTGGAAACACCATATATTTT. Translated: CASSLDEAVPRSGNTIYF.

The CDR3 DNA is TGCGCCAGCAGCTGGGGACAGGGAGGAGAGACCCAGTACTTC. It specifies CASSWGQGGETQYF. This chain connects TRBV5-1 to TRBJ2-5; TRBD1 aligns across 9 bases. V lost 3 bases to trimming and J lost 4 bases; unmatched junction nucleotides: 4. CDR3 length: 14 residues. Germline CDR1 is SGHRS and CDR2 is YFSETQ.

The rearrangement uses TRBV4-2 and TRBJ2-3; 13 bases map to TRBD2. V was clipped by 2 bases and J by 5 bases; unmatched bases: 10. Germline loops: CDR1 LGHNA, CDR2 YNFKEQ. CDR3 length: 18 amino acids. CDR3 DNA sequence: TGTGCCAGCAGCCAACCGGGACTAGCGGGGCCTCGCGGAGATACGCAGTATTTT. This gives the protein CASSQPGLAGPRGDTQYF.

V usage is TRBV7-9 and J usage is TRBJ2-2; 7 bases fit TRBD1. This CDR3 contains 15 residues. Germline values: CDR1 SEHNR, CDR2 FQNEAQ (reference sequence). V lost 1 base to trimming and J lost 9 bases; unmatched junction nucleotides: 8. Written as DNA, the CDR3 is TGTGCCAGCAGCTTAGGGTCAAGGGGGCAACGGGAGCTGTTTTTT. Translation: CASSLGSRGQRELFF.

This clone was detected once. The chain couples TRBV4-2 to TRBJ2-5, with D perhaps matching TRBD2 (5 bases). The germline V gene encodes CDR1 LGHNA and CDR2 YNFKEQ. The CDR3 covers 15 residues. Trimming cost V 0 bases and J 0 bases, with 8 bases left between them. CDR3 residues: CASSQDPDYQETQYF. CDR3 bases: TGTGCCAGCAGCCAAGACCCGGACTACCAAGAGACCCAGTACTTC.